The 10 T cell receptor beta chains presented below share a single source sample, sequenced in a study of T-cell memory formation after mild COVID-19. TCRdb ran MiXCR on the 5' RACE reads and lists one entry per CDR3 protein. The sample lists about 240,000 distinct CDR3 sequences, 8% to 9.5% seen once, with 20% to 25% in the top ten. The sample consisted of PBMCs or a T cell subset sorted from them (not recorded which). These receptors all come from a man aged 18 to 35 who had mild COVID-19 (a few samples of this study predate the infection). Cell type and time point are not known.

The V and J genes are TRBV9 and TRBJ2-3; D gene ambiguous. This CDR3 spans 16 amino acids. V was trimmed by 0 bases and J by 5 bases, leaving 16 bases between them. The germline V gene encodes CDR1 SGDLS and CDR2 YYNGEE. The CDR3 reads CASSVGEWLFGDTQYF. The CDR3, as DNA: TGTGCCAGCAGCGTAGGAGAGTGGCTGTTTGGAGATACGCAGTATTTT. The whole variable domain, remainder taken from reference TRBV9 and TRBJ2-3, is DSGVTQTPKHLITATGQRVTLRCSPRSGDLSVYWYQQSLDQGLQFLIQYYNGEERAKGNILERFSAQQFPDLHSELNLSSLELGDSALYFCASSVGEWLFGDTQYFGPGTRLTVL.

This clonotype occurred many times. The chain links TRBV6-5 to TRBJ1-6; TRBD1 is a possible D gene (6 bases). Germline V gene lookup returns CDR1 MNHEY and CDR2 SVGAGI. Trimming took 6 bases from V and 8 from J, leaving 8 bases between them. The CDR3 sequence is 12 residues long. In DNA form, the CDR3 reads TGTGCCAGCAGGAGGGGGGATTCACCCCTCCACTTT. Translation: CASRRGDSPLHF.

This clonotype was seen a handful of times. The genes are TRBV6-2 or TRBV6-3 and TRBJ1-5, with D maybe TRBD1 (5 bases). CDR1 and CDR2 (germline): MNHEY, SVGEGT. Deletions cut 2 bases from V and 7 bases from J, with 21 bases between. The CDR3 runs 17 residues. The CDR3 DNA reads as TGTGCCAGCAGTTACGGTTGGCAGGGAAGAGGTCTACAGCCCCAGCATTTT. The encoded protein is CASSYGWQGRGLQPQHF.

V usage is TRBV7-2 and J usage is TRBJ2-5; 10 positions agree with TRBD2. The germline gives CDR1 SGHTA, CDR2 FQGNSA. This CDR3 contains 16 residues. V shed 5 bases, J shed 4 bases, and the junction held 10 bases outside the gene matches. The CDR3 here is CASSREAGGLGETQYF. CDR3 coding DNA: TGTGCCAGCAGCCGCGAAGCGGGGGGGCTTGGAGAGACCCAGTACTTC.

In its sample, this clonotype was seen many times. V is TRBV7-3 and J is TRBJ2-1; D could derive from TRBD1 or TRBD2 (6 bases each). The germline gives CDR1 SGHTA, CDR2 FQGTGA. This CDR3 region has 16 residues. V lost 5 bases and J lost 10, with 24 bases in between. In nucleotides, the CDR3 is TGTGCCAGCAGCCCACGAAAATACGCCGGGGGCAAGGAGCAGTTCTTC. Translating it yields CASSPRKYAGGKEQFF.

This clonotype was detected a few times. CDR3 bases: TGCGCCAGCAGCTTGGCCGCGACTAGCGGGGTGAATGAGCAGTTCTTC. This codes for CASSLAATSGVNEQFF. The rearrangement joins TRBV5-1 to TRBJ2-1; 11 bases fit TRBD2. Per germline, CDR1 SGHRS and CDR2 YFSETQ. This CDR3 is 16 amino acids long. After removal of 0 bases from V and 7 bases from J, the junction contained 6 bases not matched to a gene.

The gene calls are TRBV7-2 and TRBJ2-7; 7 bases are shared with TRBD1. V was pared by 3 bases and J by 6 bases, with 8 bases of the junction left unmatched. CDR1 and CDR2 from the germline V gene are SGHTA and FQGNSA. The CDR3 has 14 amino acids. The DNA for the CDR3 is TGTGCCAGCAGCTTTACTGAGGGGGCAGGCGAGCAGTACGTC. It codes for CASSFTEGAGEQYV.

This clonotype was detected many times. This chain links TRBV5-1 with TRBJ2-1, with 10 nucleotides matching TRBD2. Per the germline V gene, CDR1 is SGHRS and CDR2 is YFSETQ. This CDR3 contains 15 residues. J was trimmed by 3 bases and V by 4 bases; bases with no gene match: 4. The CDR3 DNA reads as TGCGCCAGCAGCCGCGGACTAGCGGACTACAATGAGCAGTTCTTC. It codes for CASSRGLADYNEQFF.

This clonotype was seen ten or more times. The chain carries TRBV7-2 and TRBJ2-7; D possibly corresponds to TRBD2 (5 bases). V lost 4 bases and J 3 bases, leaving 19 bases between the germline ends. Germline V gene sequence: CDR1 SGHTA, CDR2 FQGNSA. The length of the CDR3 is 16 residues. In DNA, the CDR3 is TGTGCCAGCAGCTCCTTCGGAGGTAGCCCCCTCTACGAGCAGTACTTC. Translated, it gives CASSSFGGSPLYEQYF. The full variable domain, in which reference TRBV7-2 and TRBJ2-7 provide the parts outside the CDR3, is GAGVSQSPSNKVTEKGKDVELRCDPISGHTALYWYRQSLGQGLEFLIYFQGNSAPDKSGLPSDRFSAERTGGSVSTLTIQRTQQEDSAVYLCASSSFGGSPLYEQYFGPGTRLTVT.

The chain recombines TRBV7-2 with TRBJ2-7; no reliable D call. Germline V gives CDR1 SGHTA, CDR2 FQGNSA. The CDR3 sequence is 16 residues long. V was cut by 5 bases and J by 2 bases, with 19 bases left in between. For the CDR3, the DNA is TGTGCCAGCAGCCCGAACCCCGCCCAGGTAACCTACGAGCAGTACTTC. Translated, it gives CASSPNPAQVTYEQYF.